The following is a T cell receptor beta chain sequence with its context. The antigen remains unidentified. iRepertoire HTBI primers and Arm-PCR of CDR3 regions built TCR beta libraries. TCRdb fed the multiplex PCR reads into MiXCR, producing one record per CDR3 protein. Altogether about 470,000 distinct CDR3 sequences are present, 15% to 20% being singletons, with the ten largest covering 12%. V lost 4 bases, J lost 7 bases, and 6 bases stayed unmatched. The CDR3 contains 13 residues. CDR1 and CDR2 (germline): SGHDT, YYEEEE. This record belongs to a study of regulatory T cells in long-lasting Graves disease. Time point meaning: newly diagnosed GD, antithyroid drugs for less than 3 months. Following extraction of RNA from PBMCs, that RNA was used to make the TCR library. Regarding the study as a whole: TCR diversity in persistent Graves' patients was below that of newly diagnosed ones. Patients with persistent disease showed a bias toward TRBV28, TRBJ1-2 and TRBJ2-5. Authors noted too few samples as a limitation.

The same sample was also studied in work on T cells in Graves' hyperthyroidism and ophthalmopathy. This second study notes: Most clonotypes expanded in the thyroid (above 0.001) were also present in blood.

The chain links TRBV5-6 to TRBJ2-7, with 9 bases that match TRBD1. Sequencing used peripheral blood mononuclear cells (PBMCs), obtained at new diagnosis, from a patient treated with antithyroid drugs. The sequence was collected from a man aged 35 to 55 with Graves disease. The CDR3 sequence: CASSVGTGPEQYF. The CDR3 bases are TGTGCCAGCAGCGTTGGGACAGGGCCGGAGCAGTACTTC.